The 10 T cell receptor beta chains listed next were all sequenced from one sample in a study of T-cell memory formation after mild COVID-19 (dated by TCRdb to about 2021). Library preparation employed 5' RACE. The listed sequencing device is Illumina NovaSeq 6000. Using fastp trimming at Q25 and MiXCR clonotype assembly, TCRdb reanalyzed the public sequencing data and kept in-frame beta chains. Rows with one shared CDR3 protein collapse into an entry with the most common genes and DNA. The sample contains 85,000 to 130,000 distinct CDR3 sequences, more than 15% of them found a single time. Around 28% of the sample lies in the top ten. Sequenced: PBMCs or a T cell subset sorted from them (not recorded which). The origin of the receptors is an adult woman who had mild COVID-19 (a few samples of this study predate the infection). The sample titles of this study are shuffled in the database, so cell type and time point are left out; the donor was told from shared clones.

A few counts support this clonotype. A junction end diverges from the germline sequence, so it may reflect a read error. This chain joins TRBV5-4 and TRBJ2-2, with D possibly being TRBD1 or TRBD2 (5 bases each). The V gene's germline CDR1 is SGHNT and CDR2 YYREEE (reference sequence). This CDR3 spans 13 amino acids. CDR3 sequence reads: CASTQAGTVELFF. The DNA of the CDR3 is TGTGCCAGCACCCAAGCTGGGACCGTGGAGCTGTTTTTT.

The table lists this clonotype with a few counts. The chain combines TRBV6-1 with TRBJ1-6; D gene unclear. The V end was cut by 10 bases, the J end by 6 bases, with 16 bases between. This CDR3 has 14 amino acids. Germline V lookup: CDR1 MNHNS, CDR2 SASEGT. CDR3 protein: CATEPGASNSPLHF. In nucleotides, the CDR3 is TGTGCCACCGAACCGGGAGCCTCTAATTCACCCCTCCACTTT.

This clonotype was observed a few times. V is TRBV5-1 and J is TRBJ2-1; 8 bases line up with TRBD1. Germline values: CDR1 SGHRS, CDR2 YFSETQ. CDR3 length equals 15 residues. With 0 bases clipped from V and 5 bases from J, the junction kept 4 bases outside the gene matches. DNA for the CDR3: TGCGCCAGCAGCTTGGCAGGGGGCGCAAACAATGAGCAGTTCTTC. Translation: CASSLAGGANNEQFF.

The genes are TRBV6-5 and TRBJ2-1; D is uncertain. Germline CDR1 MNHEY, CDR2 SVGAGI. V lost 6 bases and J 0 bases, leaving 6 bases between the germline ends. The CDR3 contains 13 residues. Here the CDR3 DNA reads TGTGCCAGCAGCTATAGCTCCTACAATGAGCAGTTCTTC. This gives the protein CASSYSSYNEQFF.

The chain couples TRBV4-3 to TRBJ2-7, with 12 bases that match TRBD2. The germline CDR1 and CDR2 sequences are LGHNA and YSLEER. CDR3 length: 15 amino acids. V dropped 3 bases and J dropped 2; count of bases not matched to a gene: 2. CDR3: CASSHGLAGTYEQYF. The CDR3 DNA is TGCGCCAGCAGCCACGGACTAGCGGGAACCTACGAGCAGTACTTC.

The sample holds a few counts of this clonotype. The DNA for the CDR3 is TGTGCCAGCAGTGAAGAGAACTACGAGCAGTACTTC. Translation: CASSEENYEQYF. The gene calls are TRBV2 and TRBJ2-7, with D uncertain. Germline V gene data show CDR1 as SNHLY and CDR2 as FYNNEI. The CDR3 runs to 12 residues. Trimming cost V 1 base and J 3 bases, with 4 bases left between them.

This clonotype was observed a handful of times. For the CDR3, the DNA is TGTGCCAGCAGCGTAGGGGCAGGACTGTCCTACGAGCAGTACTTC. Protein: CASSVGAGLSYEQYF. The rearrangement uses TRBV9 and TRBJ2-7; D is possibly TRBD2 (5 bases). CDR1 and CDR2 (germline): SGDLS, YYNGEE. V gave up 0 bases and J gave up 1 base, with 11 bases separating them. This CDR3 region has 15 residues.

The chain has TRBV24-1 and TRBJ2-2, with D possibly TRBD1 on 6 matching bases. Germline V gives CDR1 KGHDR, CDR2 SFDVKD. This CDR3 is 15 amino acids long. Deletions cut 2 bases from V and 7 bases from J, with 13 bases between. The CDR3 sequence is CATSDSPRGVGELFF. The CDR3 nucleotides are TGTGCCACCAGTGATTCTCCCAGGGGAGTCGGGGAGCTGTTTTTT.

A few counts support this clonotype. The V call is TRBV7-9, the J call TRBJ1-2; a weak D match, TRBD1 (6 bases). The CDR3 extends over 14 amino acids. V was pared by 3 bases and J by 4 bases, with 12 bases between. In germline, CDR1 is SEHNR, CDR2 FQNEAQ (reference sequence). CDR3 loop: CASSFTGQTYGYTF. For the CDR3, the DNA is TGTGCCAGCAGCTTTACCGGACAGACCTATGGCTACACCTTC.

The chain couples TRBV4-3 to TRBJ2-5, with 12 bases that match TRBD2. The CDR3 spans 18 residues. Germline V gene lookup returns CDR1 LGHNA and CDR2 YSLEER. After removal of 0 bases from V and 5 bases from J, the junction contained 10 bases not matched to a gene. CDR3 nucleotide sequence: TGCGCCAGCAGCCAAGATGCGGTGCTAGCGGGAGGGCAGGAGACCCAGTACTTC. Translating it yields CASSQDAVLAGGQETQYF.